The 19 T cell receptor beta chains below all came from one sample that was sequenced in a study of identical twins. TCRdb reprocessed the 5' RACE reads with MiXCR, giving one entry per CDR3 protein. This sample yields about 470,000 distinct CDR3 sequences, of which approximately 25% are seen a single time; about 2.7% belongs to the top ten. These same records also appear under a second study, on T cells expressing NK-cell markers.

Material for sequencing was CD4+ T cells sorted from blood. Every receptor here comes from a woman between 18 and 29 years old in good health.

The chain has TRBV7-2 and TRBJ2-3; TRBD2 matches 8 bases. The CDR3 has 14 residues. V dropped 7 bases and J dropped 2; count of bases not matched to a gene: 5. The germline V gene has CDR1 SGHTA and CDR2 FQGNSA. DNA for the CDR3: TGTGCCAGCATACTAGCGGTCTACACAGATACGCAGTATTTT. Protein product: CASILAVYTDTQYF. Combining the CDR3 with reference TRBV7-2 and TRBJ2-3 gives the whole variable domain GAGVSQSPSNKVTEKGKDVELRCDPISGHTALYWYRQSLGQGLEFLIYFQGNSAPDKSGLPSDRFSAERTGGSVSTLTIQRTQQEDSAVYLCASILAVYTDTQYFGPGTRLTVL.

The chain couples TRBV6-6 to TRBJ2-7; TRBD1 aligns across 7 bases. The CDR3 extends over 12 amino acids. V lost 10 bases, J lost 4 bases, and 7 bases stayed unmatched. Germline V gene sequence: CDR1 MNHNY, CDR2 SVGAGI (reference sequence). The CDR3 sequence: CAIQGDVYEQYF. The DNA for the CDR3 is TGTGCCATCCAGGGGGACGTTTACGAGCAGTACTTC.

There are a few counts of this clonotype. The V and J genes are TRBV5-1 and TRBJ1-1, with D unclear. Germline V gene sequence: CDR1 SGHRS, CDR2 YFSETQ. The V gene lost 0 bases and the J gene lost 4 bases, with 7 bases spanning the gap. The CDR3 is made up of 13 amino acids. CDR3 coding DNA: TGCGCCAGCAGCTTGGTAGTTAGCACTGAAGCTTTCTTT. It codes for CASSLVVSTEAFF.

The gene calls are TRBV12-3 or TRBV12-4 and TRBJ1-1, with TRBD1 as a possible D gene (6 bases). The CDR3 spans 14 residues. V lost 3 bases to trimming and J lost 7 bases, with 15 bases between them. The CDR3 loop is CASSLDRISLEAFF. The DNA of the CDR3 is TGTGCCAGCAGTTTGGACAGAATCTCCCTTGAAGCTTTCTTT.

The rearrangement uses TRBV12-5 and TRBJ2-1, with D perhaps matching TRBD2 (5 bases). The V gene lost 2 bases and the J gene lost 0 bases, with 11 bases spanning the gap. This CDR3 has 16 residues. Germline CDR1 and CDR2: LGHNT and FRNRAP. The CDR3 region has the DNA TGTGCTAGTGGTTTGTCTGGTGGGAGCTCCTACAATGAGCAGTTCTTC. Protein product: CASGLSGGSSYNEQFF.

The chain couples TRBV6-1 to TRBJ2-7, with no clear D. Germline V gene sequence: CDR1 MNHNS, CDR2 SASEGT. Trimming stripped 7 bases from V and 2 bases from J, with 18 bases between. This CDR3 contains 15 residues. The CDR3 sequence: CASTEAGPSTYEQYF. DNA of the CDR3: TGTGCCAGCACCGAAGCCGGGCCTTCGACCTACGAGCAGTACTTC.

This clonotype was detected a few times. This chain links TRBV10-3 with TRBJ2-7; a weak D match, TRBD1 (5 bases). CDR3 length equals 13 residues. The germline gives CDR1 ENHRY, CDR2 SYGVKD. Trimming stripped 10 bases from V and 0 bases from J, with 13 bases between. In DNA, the CDR3 is TGTGCCAGCCAGGGTCCCTACTCCTACGAGCAGTACTTC. Encoded protein: CASQGPYSYEQYF.

The chain has TRBV10-2 and TRBJ2-3, with D maybe TRBD2 (5 bases). The V end was cut by 8 bases, the J end by 3 bases, with 18 bases between. The CDR3 runs 15 residues. Germline CDR1 WSHSY, CDR2 SAAADI. The CDR3 reads CASLSLATLTDTQYF. CDR3 nucleotide sequence: TGCGCCAGCCTGAGCCTAGCCACGCTGACAGATACGCAGTATTTT.

This clonotype has more than one count but fewer than ten. This chain connects TRBV3-1 to TRBJ2-3; 7 bases map to TRBD1. Germline V gene sequence: CDR1 LGHDT, CDR2 YNNKEL (reference sequence). V shed 2 bases and J 8 bases; nucleotides not matched to a gene: 4. The length of the CDR3 is 13 residues. The CDR3 is CASSQSTGVTQYF. Written as DNA, the CDR3 is TGTGCCAGCAGCCAATCAACAGGGGTTACGCAGTATTTT.

This clonotype appeared a few times. This rearrangement joins TRBV3-1 to TRBJ2-4; D is perhaps TRBD2 (5 bases). Germline CDR1 is LGHDT and CDR2 is YNNKEL (reference sequence). The CDR3 has 13 residues. The V end was cut by 3 bases, the J end by 5 bases, with 8 bases between. CDR3 in amino acids: CASSHTGENIQYF. DNA of the CDR3: TGTGCCAGCAGCCATACCGGGGAAAACATTCAGTACTTC.

There are a few counts of this clonotype. The chain links TRBV6-5 to TRBJ1-2; tentative D call: TRBD1 (5 bases). The CDR3 is made up of 13 amino acids. Trimming stripped 2 bases from V and 3 bases from J, with 7 bases between. Germline assignment: CDR1 MNHEY and CDR2 SVGAGI. The CDR3 protein is CASSYGGYYGYTF. Written as DNA, the CDR3 is TGTGCCAGCAGTTACGGGGGATACTATGGCTACACCTTC.

This clonotype showed up just once. The CDR3 region has the DNA TGTGCCTGGAGTTACCACACGATGGAGCAGTTCTTC. This codes for CAWSYHTMEQFF. The rearrangement uses TRBV30 and TRBJ2-1; D uncertain. Germline values: CDR1 GTSNPN, CDR2 SVGIG (reference sequence). The V and J ends lost 2 bases and 10 bases respectively, with 12 bases between them. There are 12 residues in the CDR3.

The chain uses TRBV6-6 and TRBJ2-7; 10 positions agree with TRBD2. The length of the CDR3 is 13 residues. V was clipped by 8 bases and J by 5 bases; unmatched bases: 6. Germline V CDR1 and CDR2: MNHNY, SVGAGI (reference sequence). CDR3 region: CASVSSGSNEQYF. The CDR3 nucleotides are TGTGCCAGCGTTTCTAGCGGGAGTAACGAGCAGTACTTC.

Here the CDR3 DNA reads TGTGCCAGCAGCCACCCTGGCGGGCCGGTAAACACCGGGGAGCTGTTTTTT. This sequence encodes CASSHPGGPVNTGELFF. The rearrangement uses TRBV7-6 and TRBJ2-2; D might be TRBD2 (5 bases). Germline V gene sequence: CDR1 SGHVS, CDR2 FNYEAQ. Trimming pared 5 bases from V and 2 bases from J, leaving 18 bases between. This CDR3 is 17 amino acids long.

This clonotype was recorded a few times. This chain connects TRBV18 to TRBJ1-1; 8 bases fit TRBD1. This CDR3 has 18 residues. Trimming at V came to 0 bases and at J to 5 bases, leaving 14 bases not matched to a gene. Germline V CDR1 and CDR2: KGHSH, LQKENI. In DNA, the CDR3 is TGTGCCAGCTCACCACCAGGACAGGGATGGAATTTTTATACTGAAGCTTTCTTT. Its protein product is CASSPPGQGWNFYTEAFF.

The gene calls are TRBV6-5 and TRBJ2-1; 7 positions match TRBD2. Germline V gives CDR1 MNHEY, CDR2 SVGAGI. This CDR3 comprises 16 residues. After removal of 0 bases from V and 3 bases from J, the junction contained 5 bases not matched to a gene. CDR3: CASSYSKREVYNEQFF. Written as DNA, the CDR3 is TGTGCCAGCAGTTACTCGAAGCGGGAAGTCTACAATGAGCAGTTCTTC.

J is TRBJ2-2 and V is TRBV6-2 or TRBV6-3; D is perhaps TRBD2 (5 bases). Germline V CDR1 and CDR2: MNHEY, SVGEGT. V gave up 8 bases and J gave up 7 bases, with 14 bases separating them. CDR3 size: 13 residues. The CDR3 DNA follows: TGTGCCAGCTCCGGGCGGGTATACGGGGAGCTGTTTTTT. It codes for CASSGRVYGELFF.

The chain recombines TRBV27 with TRBJ2-7; a weak D match, TRBD2 (6 bases). The germline V gene has CDR1 MNHEY and CDR2 SMNVEV (reference sequence). This CDR3 spans 14 amino acids. V lost 4 bases and J 4 bases, leaving 14 bases between the germline ends. The CDR3 protein is CASSWRAEAYEQYF. The CDR3 DNA is TGTGCCAGCAGTTGGAGGGCAGAAGCTTACGAGCAGTACTTC.

The chain is built from TRBV3-1 and TRBJ2-1; possibly TRBD1 or TRBD2 for D (5 bases each). CDR3 length: 15 residues. Germline assignment: CDR1 LGHDT and CDR2 YNNKEL (reference sequence). Trimming shortened V by 3 bases and J by 7 bases, and 16 bases separated the two germline ends. Written as DNA, the CDR3 is TGTGCCAGCAGCCATAGAGGGCTAGCAGGGAATGAGCAGTTCTTC. Residues: CASSHRGLAGNEQFF.